This T cell receptor (beta chain) was identified during a study of blood T cell repertoires in COVID-19 (dated by TCRdb to 2020 to 2022). In the study overall: Collaborator samples came from the United States, Italy and Spain and covered acute and convalescent phases of COVID-19. The prospective study material was composed of cDNA or gDNA derived from T cells, B-cell-depleted T cells, or PBMCs. Deeply sampled blood TCRbeta repertoires from subjects exposed to, actively infected with, or recovered from COVID-19 were included in the dataset. The repertoires were made available in a free public database intended to serve as a resource for research on the immune response to SARS-CoV-2. The samples were drawn from two sources: the first 160 participants of the ongoing ImmuneRACE study, and some 1,300 subjects contributed by 6 global collaborators. A de-identified subject ID, COVID-19 status, age in years and sex were almost always included in the sample metadata. Where available, HLA class I and class II types were taken from metadata supplied by the sample provider and were not determined by assay-based typing. Overall results and qualifications from the work: How much clinical and demographic metadata was included differed by source and by participant, and the metadata was provided uncurated.

With respect to this clone: Its target antigen remains unknown. No base quality information exists; no much larger clone differs at one position.

Collaborating institutions collected whole blood in K2EDTA tubes following their own protocols. Collaborator samples were shipped for TCRbeta analysis as frozen whole blood, isolated PBMCs, or DNA extracted from either sample type. TCRbeta CDR3 regions were amplified from genomic DNA using the immunoSEQ Assay, a bias-controlled multiplex PCR. Per the source publication's procedure: The number of nucleated cells in each sample was estimated by amplification of reference gene primers within the assay. To quantify the absolute abundance of each unique TCRbeta CDR3 rearrangement, sequence reads were collapsed and filtered. For each sample, productive Simpson clonality was calculated as the square root of Simpson's diversity index over productive rearrangements. What TCRdb holds here is the immuneACCESS table cut down to in-frame rearrangements. Part of the clones is not present; checked against another copy, under half of the missing clones reflect an unresolved V gene, and the others are unexplained. The DNA was the basis for D and trimming; V, J and clone size are from that table. Recorded for this sample are 55,000 to 80,000 clones; about 86% of them occurred a single time. The ten largest clones add up to roughly 5.4% of the sample.

Including cysteine and phenylalanine, the CDR3 has 14 amino acids. Only the CDR3 DNA is retained, 42 bases long and in frame from the first base. From the germline V gene, CDR1 is MNHEY and CDR2 is SVGAGI. The V end loses 6 bases and the J end loses 2 bases, and a stretch of 10 bases separates them. The sequencing sample was made of peripheral blood. The source is a man aged 45-60 years with active COVID-19. The chain joins TRBV6-5 to TRBJ2-2, with TRBD1 perhaps the D gene, on 5 matching bases. The CDR3 here reads CASRGLRNTGELFF. The DNA sequence is as follows: TGTGCCAGCAGGGGGCTACGAAACACCGGGGAGCTGTTTTTT.